This T cell receptor (beta chain) was observed in a study of response to subunit inactivated influenza vaccine. Each CDR3 protein is one row after TCRdb ran MiXCR on the RT-PCR reads. The profile shows approximately 500,000 distinct CDR3 sequences, about 14% of them singletons. CDR3 length: 16 residues. CDR1 and CDR2 (germline): DFQATT, SNEGSKA (reference sequence). Losses at the gene ends were 4 bases for V and 0 bases for J; bases not matched to a gene: 5. Sequences were derived from PBMCs from blood, sampled 11 to 12 days after vaccination. The clonotype was recovered from a man aged 50 to 59 who received an inactivated influenza vaccine. J is TRBJ2-3 and V is TRBV20-1, with TRBD2 matching over 12 bases. The CDR3 DNA reads as TGCAGTGCTACCCCTAGCGGGGGGGCTAGCACAGATACGCAGTATTTT. It specifies CSATPSGGASTDTQYF.